This is a list of T cell receptor beta chains from one sample in a study of cytomegalovirus exposure and HLA in healthy donors. Data came from immunoSEQ multiplex PCR; TCRdb stores just in-frame clones and leaves some out. The sample has approximately 60,000 clones, around 90% seen once. Sequencing was performed on PBMCs. The receptors come from a man aged 18-30 years in good health and CMV-seronegative. The CDR3 runs from the conserved cysteine through the conserved F or W. The order of the fields is CDR3 DNA, CDR3 protein, J gene, D gene, V gene, clone size. A D gene is named only where the DNA matches it firmly. The size entry is marked missing in some rows and otherwise reads once, few, many or a size class.

TGTGCCAGCAGTTACTCGAGGAGGTTGCGCTACGAGCAGTACTTC	CASSYSRRLRYEQYF	TRBJ2-7	-	TRBV6-5	-
TGTGCCAGCAGTGACGGGACTAGCGCAGATACGCAGTATTTT	CASSDGTSADTQYF	TRBJ2-3	TRBD2	TRBV6-4	-
TGTGCCAGCAGCGGAGGCGGGCGTCAGCCCCAGCATTTT	CASSGGGRQPQHF	TRBJ1-5	-	TRBV7-9	-
TGTGCCAGCGCAGCAACTGGTGGCAGGAGCACAGATACGCAGTATTTT	CASAATGGRSTDTQYF	TRBJ2-3	-	TRBV5-4	-
TGTGCCAGCAGCTTAATTGGGGAGGAAGATACGCAGTATTTT	CASSLIGEEDTQYF	TRBJ2-3	-	TRBV7-3	-
TGTGCCAGCACCGTCAGCGGGAACTACAATGAGCAGTTCTTC	CASTVSGNYNEQFF	TRBJ2-1	TRBD2	TRBV6-5	-
TGCGCCAGCAGTCCTTCGGACAGGGGACCCGAGCAGTACTTC	CASSPSDRGPEQYF	TRBJ2-7	TRBD1	TRBV10-1	few
TGTGCCAGCAGTTTAGCAGGCTTTTACAATGAGCAGTTCTTC	CASSLAGFYNEQFF	TRBJ2-1	-	TRBV28	once
TGTGCCAGCAAAACGACAATAACGAACACTGAAGCTTTCTTT	CASKTTITNTEAFF	TRBJ1-1	-	TRBV28	-
TGTGCCATCAGTAGGGACAGCTACAATGAGCAGTTCTTC	CAISRDSYNEQFF	TRBJ2-1	TRBD1	TRBV10-3	-
TGTGCCAGTAGTATAGACAGGGGCCGCCGGCCCCAGCATTTT	CASSIDRGRRPQHF	TRBJ1-5	-	TRBV19	-
TGTGCCAGCAGCTTGGGAACGGGAGAGACGGAGACCCAGTACTTC	CASSLGTGETETQYF	TRBJ2-5	-	TRBV11-2	-
TGTGCCAGCAGCGGAGGGAGTTGGCCCATGAACTATGGCTACACCTTC	CASSGGSWPMNYGYTF	TRBJ1-2	-	TRBV2	-
TGTGCCAGCAGTTTAATCCCGGGTATCTCTCAGCCCCAGCATTTT	CASSLIPGISQPQHF	TRBJ1-5	-	TRBV27	-
TGCGCCAGCAGCTTGGATCTGACTAGCGGGAGGGGGACCTACGAGCAGTACTTC	CASSLDLTSGRGTYEQYF	TRBJ2-7	TRBD2	TRBV5-1	-
TGTGCCAGTAGTAGTGTTAGCGGGAGGGGAGAGACCCAGTACTTC	CASSSVSGRGETQYF	TRBJ2-5	TRBD2	TRBV19	-
TGTGCCAGCAGCGCGCGACAGGGTTGGACCGGGGAGCTGTTTTTT	CASSARQGWTGELFF	TRBJ2-2	TRBD1	TRBV9	-
TGTGCCAGCAGTTTATTTTACAGGGGTTATGGCTACACCTTC	CASSLFYRGYGYTF	TRBJ1-2	TRBD1	TRBV28	-
TGTGCCAGCAGCCAGACACAGTCCTCTAATGAAAAACTGTTTTTT	CASSQTQSSNEKLFF	TRBJ1-4	-	TRBV4-2	-
TGCGCCAGCAGCTTGAGCAGGGCCGGACTAGCGGGATCTCTACACGAGCAGTACTTC	CASSLSRAGLAGSLHEQYF	TRBJ2-7	TRBD2	TRBV5-1	-
TGTGCCAGCAGTGGAGATGACTACGAGCAGTACTTC	CASSGDDYEQYF	TRBJ2-7	-	TRBV2	few
TGTGCCAGCAGCTTGCGACGGGCCAACACCGGGGAGTTGTTTTTT	CASSLRRANTGELFF	TRBJ2-2	-	TRBV5-4	-
TGTGCCAGCAGTGTTCGACAGGGGGCGGCCGGGGAGCTGTTTTTT	CASSVRQGAAGELFF	TRBJ2-2	TRBD1	TRBV6-1	-
TGCGCCAGCAGCATTTCTAGCGGGAGTTCAGATACGCAGTATTTT	CASSISSGSSDTQYF	TRBJ2-3	TRBD2	TRBV5-1	-
TGTGCCAGCAGGGTACTAGCGGGAGGGAAGAGCAACGAGCAGTACTTC	CASRVLAGGKSNEQYF	TRBJ2-7	TRBD2	TRBV6-6	-
TGTGCCAGCAGCGTAGCCCCCAAGCGGGAGGGCGAAAACAATGAGCAGTTCTTC	CASSVAPKREGENNEQFF	TRBJ2-1	TRBD2	TRBV9	-
TGTGCCAGCAGTTTCAGTGCGGACACCGGGGAGCTGTTTTTT	CASSFSADTGELFF	TRBJ2-2	-	TRBV27	-
TGCGCCAGCAGCAGGGGACAGGGGGCAGATACGCAGTATTTT	CASSRGQGADTQYF	TRBJ2-3	TRBD1	TRBV5-1	-